The next 13 T cell receptor beta chains were all read from a single sample in a study of Graves' ophthalmopathy and Graves' hyperthyroidism. From RNA, the CDR3 regions of TCR beta chains were amplified and sequenced. First-round RT-PCR relied on HTBI primers, and a second-round multiplex PCR came next. Each CDR3 protein is one row after TCRdb ran MiXCR on the multiplex PCR reads. The table shows 400,000 to 450,000 distinct CDR3 sequences, with about 21% occurring only once. Sample: peripheral blood. These TCRs come from a young woman with stable Graves' hyperthyroidism.

This clonotype was counted ten times or more. The chain has TRBV6-1 and TRBJ1-2; D might be TRBD1 (6 bases). V lost 7 bases to trimming and J lost 3 bases, with 18 bases between them. CDR1 MNHNS and CDR2 SASEGT come from the germline V gene. The CDR3 has 15 residues. The CDR3 DNA follows: TGTGCCAGCACCAACGAAGGGAGGGGGGACTATGGCTACACCTTC. Translation gives CASTNEGRGDYGYTF.

This clonotype was seen many times. A single base separates this from a much larger clone, so it may be a read error. The chain uses TRBV25-1 and TRBJ2-7; either TRBD1 or TRBD2 may supply D (5 bases each). CDR1 is MGHDK, CDR2 SYGVNS, per germline. The V gene lost 6 bases and the J gene lost 2 bases, with 11 bases spanning the gap. The CDR3 consists of 13 residues. The CDR3 coding sequence is TGTGCCAGCAGGGGTGGGGGAACCTACGAGCAGTACTTC. The encoded protein is CASRGGGTYEQYF.

The CDR3 reads CASSLDRVPTGELFF. In DNA, the CDR3 is TGCGCCAGCAGCTTGGATCGGGTCCCCACCGGGGAGCTGTTTTTT. The V and J genes are TRBV5-1 and TRBJ2-2; D unresolved. This CDR3 is built from 15 residues. V was cut by 0 bases and J by 4 bases, with 10 bases left in between. Germline values: CDR1 SGHRS, CDR2 YFSETQ.

This clonotype has ten or more counts. The genes are TRBV12-3 or TRBV12-4 and TRBJ2-5, with TRBD1 matching 7 bases. The junction had 11 bases not matched to a gene; V was cut back by 3 bases and J by 4 bases. CDR3 length equals 16 residues. The CDR3 sequence is CASSFRQGRSGETQYF. The CDR3 DNA reads as TGTGCCAGCAGTTTTCGACAGGGACGATCAGGAGAGACCCAGTACTTC.

The chain has TRBV10-3 and TRBJ1-2; D is perhaps TRBD1 (5 bases). In germline, CDR1 is ENHRY, CDR2 SYGVKD. Trimming stripped 6 bases from V and 6 bases from J, with 11 bases between. The CDR3 extends over 12 amino acids. CDR3 in DNA: TGTGCCATCAGGGGGGACGGGGATGGCTACACCTTC. Translated, it gives CAIRGDGDGYTF.

At least ten counts were recorded for this clonotype. The chain combines TRBV20-1 with TRBJ2-7; 8 nucleotides agree with TRBD2. V was pared by 3 bases and J by 2 bases, with 3 bases of the junction left unmatched. The CDR3 has 13 residues. Per the germline V gene, CDR1 is DFQATT and CDR2 is SNEGSKA (reference sequence). CDR3 sequence reads: CSASFGRAYEQYF. CDR3 nucleotide sequence: TGCAGTGCTAGTTTCGGGAGGGCCTACGAGCAGTACTTC.

This clonotype has a count of ten or more. V is TRBV9 and J is TRBJ1-5; D is unresolved. This CDR3 has 14 amino acids. Trimming cost V 0 bases and J 9 bases, with 13 bases left between them. Germline CDR1 reads SGDLS; CDR2 reads YYNGEE. As DNA, the CDR3 is TGTGCCAGCAGCGTAGATGGGTACCCCTCGCCCCAGCATTTT. Its translation: CASSVDGYPSPQHF.

This clonotype was recorded a few times. The V and J genes are TRBV3-1 and TRBJ1-5; possible D gene TRBD1, 5 bases. With 1 base removed from V and 2 bases from J, the gap between germline ends came to 15 bases. Germline CDR1 LGHDT, CDR2 YNNKEL (reference sequence). The CDR3 is made up of 17 amino acids. The CDR3: CASSQGVGGSGNQPQHF. In nucleotides, the CDR3 is TGTGCCAGCAGCCAAGGGGTCGGGGGTTCCGGCAATCAGCCCCAGCATTTT. Complete variable domain (other parts from reference TRBV3-1 and TRBJ1-5): DTAVSQTPKYLVTQMGNDKSIKCEQNLGHDTMYWYKQDSKKFLKIMFSYNNKELIINETVPNRFSPKSPDKAHLNLHINSLELGDSAVYFCASSQGVGGSGNQPQHFGDGTRLSIL.

This clonotype was picked up a small number of times. The chain employs TRBV6-5 and TRBJ2-2; weak D call: TRBD1 (7 bases). Germline CDR1 reads MNHEY; CDR2 reads SVGAGI. Trimming stripped 4 bases from V and 6 bases from J, with 15 bases between. CDR3 length: 15 residues. The CDR3: CASSSIQGRSGELFF. The CDR3 DNA reads as TGTGCCAGCAGTTCAATACAGGGGAGGTCCGGGGAGCTGTTTTTT.

This clonotype showed up many times. The J gene is TRBJ2-7, the V gene TRBV15; D call uncertain. Germline V gives CDR1 LNHNV, CDR2 YYDKDF (reference sequence). Between the trimmed V and J ends, which lost 0 bases and 3 bases, there was a span of 6 bases. This CDR3 spans 13 amino acids. This CDR3 is CATSREFHYEQYF. CDR3 in DNA: TGTGCCACCAGCAGAGAGTTCCACTACGAGCAGTACTTC.

This clonotype was detected many times. The chain uses TRBV9 and TRBJ2-5; no definite D call. This CDR3 has 14 amino acids. CDR1 is SGDLS, CDR2 YYNGEE, per germline. V lost 0 bases and J lost 5, with 11 bases in between. The CDR3 bases are TGTGCCAGCAGCGTAGATCCTGGGATGGAGACCCAGTACTTC. Its translation: CASSVDPGMETQYF.

This clonotype was detected ten times or more. V and J are TRBV5-6 and TRBJ1-2, with D possibly TRBD1 on 5 matching bases. The germline CDR1 and CDR2 sequences are SGHDT and YYEEEE. The CDR3 runs to 16 residues. V was trimmed by 4 bases and J by 4 bases, leaving 20 bases between them. The CDR3 DNA is TGTGCCAGCAGCCCGGGGACGCCTCGTGCGAGCTATGGCTACACCTTC. Translated: CASSPGTPRASYGYTF. The whole variable domain, filled in from reference TRBV5-6 and TRBJ1-2, reads DAGVTQSPTHLIKTRGQQVTLRCSPKSGHDTVSWYQQALGQGPQFIFQYYEEEERQRGNFPDRFSGHQFPNYSSELNVNALLLGDSALYLCASSPGTPRASYGYTFGSGTRLTVV.

This clonotype showed up many times. The chain couples TRBV11-2 to TRBJ1-1, with D tentatively TRBD1 (5 bases). The germline V gene encodes CDR1 SGHAT and CDR2 FQNNGV. Trimming took 0 bases from V and 5 from J, leaving 13 bases between them. This CDR3 spans 15 amino acids. DNA of the CDR3: TGTGCCAGCAGCTTAGAATTCACGGGGGATACTGAAGCTTTCTTT. Amino acid sequence: CASSLEFTGDTEAFF.